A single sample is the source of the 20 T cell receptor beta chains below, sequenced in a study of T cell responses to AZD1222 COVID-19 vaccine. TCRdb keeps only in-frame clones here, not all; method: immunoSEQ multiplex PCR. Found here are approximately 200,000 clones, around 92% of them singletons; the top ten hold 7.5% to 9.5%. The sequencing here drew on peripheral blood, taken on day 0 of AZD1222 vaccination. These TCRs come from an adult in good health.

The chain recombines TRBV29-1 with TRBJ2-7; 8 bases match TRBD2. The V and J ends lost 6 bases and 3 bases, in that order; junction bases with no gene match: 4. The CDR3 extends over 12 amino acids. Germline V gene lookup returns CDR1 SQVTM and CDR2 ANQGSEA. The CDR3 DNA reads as TGCAGCGTCAGCGGGGGTGTCTACGAGCAGTACTTC. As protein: CSVSGGVYEQYF.

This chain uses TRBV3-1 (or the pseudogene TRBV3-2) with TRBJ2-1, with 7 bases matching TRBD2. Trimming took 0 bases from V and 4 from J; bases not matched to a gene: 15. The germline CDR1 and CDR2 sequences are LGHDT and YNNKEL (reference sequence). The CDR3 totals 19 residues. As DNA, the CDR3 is TGTGCCAGCAGCCAAGATAGCCCCCGACTAGCCTCACCGTACAATGAGCAGTTCTTC. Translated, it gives CASSQDSPRLASPYNEQFF.

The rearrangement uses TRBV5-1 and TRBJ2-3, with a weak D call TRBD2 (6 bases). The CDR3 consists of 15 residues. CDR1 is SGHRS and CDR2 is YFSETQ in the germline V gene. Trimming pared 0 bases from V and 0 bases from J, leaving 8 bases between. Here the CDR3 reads CASSLGLGSTDTQYF. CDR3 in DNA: TGCGCCAGCAGCTTGGGACTAGGGAGCACAGATACGCAGTATTTT.

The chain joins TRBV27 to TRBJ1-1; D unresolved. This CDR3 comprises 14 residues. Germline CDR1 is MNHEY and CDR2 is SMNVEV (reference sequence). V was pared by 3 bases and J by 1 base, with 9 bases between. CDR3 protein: CASSFRTANTEAFF. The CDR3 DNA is TGTGCCAGCAGTTTCAGGACGGCGAACACTGAAGCTTTCTTT.

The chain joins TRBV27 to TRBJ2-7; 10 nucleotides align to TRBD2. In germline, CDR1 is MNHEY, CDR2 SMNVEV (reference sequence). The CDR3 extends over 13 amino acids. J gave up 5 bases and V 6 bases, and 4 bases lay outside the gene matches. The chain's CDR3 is CASRASGSHEQYF. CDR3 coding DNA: TGTGCCAGCAGGGCTAGCGGGAGCCACGAGCAGTACTTC.

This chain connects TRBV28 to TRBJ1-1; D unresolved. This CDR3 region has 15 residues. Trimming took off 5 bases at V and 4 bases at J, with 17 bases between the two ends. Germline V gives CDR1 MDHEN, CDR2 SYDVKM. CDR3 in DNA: TGTGCCAGCAGTCCCCGTGAAGGGCAAACCACTGAAGCTTTCTTT. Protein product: CASSPREGQTTEAFF.

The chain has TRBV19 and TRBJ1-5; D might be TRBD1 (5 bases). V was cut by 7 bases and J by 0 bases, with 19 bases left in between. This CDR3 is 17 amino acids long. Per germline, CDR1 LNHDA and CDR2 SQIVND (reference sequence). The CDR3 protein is CASIPGRESHSNQPQHF. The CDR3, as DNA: TGTGCCAGTATCCCGGGACGGGAGTCTCATAGCAATCAGCCCCAGCATTTT.

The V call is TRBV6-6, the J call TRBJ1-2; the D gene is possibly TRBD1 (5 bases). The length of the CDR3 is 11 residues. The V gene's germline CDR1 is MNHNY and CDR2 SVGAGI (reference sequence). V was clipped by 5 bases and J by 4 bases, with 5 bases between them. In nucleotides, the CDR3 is TGTGCCAGCAGTGACAGCTATGGCTACACCTTC. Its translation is CASSDSYGYTF.

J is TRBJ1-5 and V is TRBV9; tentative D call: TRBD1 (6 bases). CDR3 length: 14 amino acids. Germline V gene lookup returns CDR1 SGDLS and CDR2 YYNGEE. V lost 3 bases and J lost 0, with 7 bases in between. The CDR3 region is CASSATGSNQPQHF. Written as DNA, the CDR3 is TGTGCCAGCAGCGCGACAGGTAGCAATCAGCCCCAGCATTTT.

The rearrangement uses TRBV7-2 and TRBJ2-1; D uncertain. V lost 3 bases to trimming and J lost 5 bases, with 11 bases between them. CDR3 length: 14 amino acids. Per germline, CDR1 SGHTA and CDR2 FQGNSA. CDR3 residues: CASSFLGRNNEQFF. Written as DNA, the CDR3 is TGTGCCAGCAGCTTCCTCGGTCGGAACAATGAGCAGTTCTTC. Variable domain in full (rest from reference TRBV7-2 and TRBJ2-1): GAGVSQSPSNKVTEKGKDVELRCDPISGHTALYWYRQSLGQGLEFLIYFQGNSAPDKSGLPSDRFSAERTGGSVSTLTIQRTQQEDSAVYLCASSFLGRNNEQFFGPGTRLTVL.

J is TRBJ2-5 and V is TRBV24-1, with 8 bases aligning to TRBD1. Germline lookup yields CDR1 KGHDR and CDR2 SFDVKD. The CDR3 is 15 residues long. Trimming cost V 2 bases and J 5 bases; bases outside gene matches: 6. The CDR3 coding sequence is TGTGCCACCAGTGATTCCGGACAGGGTCGTGAGACCCAGTACTTC. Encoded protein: CATSDSGQGRETQYF.

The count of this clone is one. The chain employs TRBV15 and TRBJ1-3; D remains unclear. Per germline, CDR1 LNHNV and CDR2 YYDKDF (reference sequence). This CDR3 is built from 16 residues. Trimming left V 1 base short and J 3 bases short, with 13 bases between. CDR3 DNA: TGTGCCACCAGCAGAGGACCCCTTCCCAGTGGAAACACCATATATTTT. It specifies CATSRGPLPSGNTIYF.

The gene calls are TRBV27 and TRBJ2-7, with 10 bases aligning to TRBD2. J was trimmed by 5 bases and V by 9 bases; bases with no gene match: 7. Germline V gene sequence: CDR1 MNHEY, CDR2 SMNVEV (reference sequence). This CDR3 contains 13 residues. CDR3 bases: TGTGCCAGTAAAGCGGGAGGGCTTGACGAGCAGTACTTC. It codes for CASKAGGLDEQYF.

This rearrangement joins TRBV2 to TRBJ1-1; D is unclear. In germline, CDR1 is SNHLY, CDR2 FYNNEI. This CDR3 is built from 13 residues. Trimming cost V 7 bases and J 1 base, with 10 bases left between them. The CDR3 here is CASTYRGNTEAFF. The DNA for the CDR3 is TGTGCCAGCACGTACCGGGGGAACACTGAAGCTTTCTTT.

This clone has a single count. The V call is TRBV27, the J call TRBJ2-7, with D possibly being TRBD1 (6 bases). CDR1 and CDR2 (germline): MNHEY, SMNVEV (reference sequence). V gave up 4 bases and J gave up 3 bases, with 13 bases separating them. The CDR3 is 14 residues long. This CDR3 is CASSSSTGFYEQYF. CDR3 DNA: TGTGCCAGCAGTTCCTCGACAGGTTTCTACGAGCAGTACTTC.

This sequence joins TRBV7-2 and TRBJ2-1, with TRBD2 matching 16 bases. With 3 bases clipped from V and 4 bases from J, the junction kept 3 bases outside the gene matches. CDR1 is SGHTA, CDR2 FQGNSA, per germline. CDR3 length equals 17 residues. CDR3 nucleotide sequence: TGTGCCAGCAGCTTGGGGACTAGCGGGAGGGGTTACAATGAGCAGTTCTTC. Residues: CASSLGTSGRGYNEQFF.

DNA of the CDR3: TGCGCCAGCAGCTTGCGAAGCAGCTCCTACGAGCAGTACTTC. Its protein product is CASSLRSSSYEQYF. V usage is TRBV5-1 and J usage is TRBJ2-7; D uncertain. The V end lost 1 base, the J end lost 0 bases, and 8 bases lay between the germline ends. The CDR3 extends over 14 amino acids. Germline V gene lookup returns CDR1 SGHRS and CDR2 YFSETQ. The entire variable domain, with the rest obtained from reference TRBV5-1 and TRBJ2-7, is as follows: KAGVTQTPRYLIKTRGQQVTLSCSPISGHRSVSWYQQTPGQGLQFLFEYFSETQRNKGNFPGRFSGRQFSNSRSEMNVSTLELGDSALYLCASSLRSSSYEQYFGPGTRLTVT.

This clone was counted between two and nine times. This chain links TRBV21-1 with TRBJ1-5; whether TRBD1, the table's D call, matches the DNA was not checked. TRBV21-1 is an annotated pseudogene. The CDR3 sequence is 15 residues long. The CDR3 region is CASSKGSISNQPQHF. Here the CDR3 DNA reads TGTGCCAGCAGCAAGGGCTCAATTAGCAATCAGCCCCAGCATTTT.

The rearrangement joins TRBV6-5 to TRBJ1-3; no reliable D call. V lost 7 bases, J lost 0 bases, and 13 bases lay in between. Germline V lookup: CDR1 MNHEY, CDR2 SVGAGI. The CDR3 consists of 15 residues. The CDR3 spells CASTWRGLSGNTIYF. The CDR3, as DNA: TGTGCCAGCACTTGGAGAGGACTCTCTGGAAACACCATATATTTT.

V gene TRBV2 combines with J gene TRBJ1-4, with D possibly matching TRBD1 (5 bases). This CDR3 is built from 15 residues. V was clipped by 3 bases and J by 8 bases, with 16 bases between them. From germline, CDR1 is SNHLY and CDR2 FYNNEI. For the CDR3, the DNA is TGTGCCAGCAGTGACCGACAGTCGGGTAAAGAAAAACTGTTTTTT. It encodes CASSDRQSGKEKLFF.